This T cell receptor (beta chain) was profiled in a study of PD-L1 blockade in urothelial cancer. Study-wide context: From 0 to 3 prior chemotherapy regimens had been given to the patients.

General study results and limits: Tumor-associated clones in the blood of durable-benefit patients grew more at 3 weeks.

In the case of this clone: As yet, its antigen is unknown.

Measured with immunoSEQ multiplex PCR; TCRdb has only the in-frame clones, and not every one. The sample includes 45,000 to 50,000 clones, about 91% of them seen just once. In germline, CDR1 is ENHRY, CDR2 SYGVKD. J lost 6 bases, V lost 3 bases, and 9 bases had no gene match. The CDR3 sequence is 16 residues long. Patients each gave 1 to 8 samples, pretreatment and on-treatment. The input for sequencing was PBMCs, taken around atezolizumab (anti-PD-L1) treatment. The sequence came from an elderly man with urothelial cancer. The J gene is TRBJ2-2, the V gene TRBV10-3; 8 positions agree with TRBD1. The CDR3 sequence: CAISETGQGSPGELFF. CDR3 nucleotide sequence: TGTGCCATCAGTGAAACCGGACAGGGAAGTCCCGGGGAGCTGTTTTTT.